The rows below give T cell receptor beta chains drawn from one sample of a study of identical twins' blood T cells. MiXCR, applied by TCRdb to the 5' RACE reads, yields one record per CDR3 protein. The table has a few hundred thousand distinct CDR3 sequences, more than 25% seen once; the top ten hold about 6.1%. The material sequenced was PBMCs. All receptors come from a woman aged 18-49 years in good health. Both conserved end residues are part of each CDR3. D genes are given only for firm matches. A clone size is listed for some rows: how often the clone was seen (once, few, many), or a class if it is expanded.

j_call,v_call,d_call,clone_size,cdr3_aa,cdr3_nt
TRBJ2-2,TRBV2,NA,NA,CASTQYTGELFF,TGTGCCAGCACCCAATACACCGGGGAGCTGTTTTTT
TRBJ2-3,TRBV20-1,NA,few,CSARDPQLRDTQYF,TGCAGTGCTAGAGATCCCCAGCTCCGAGATACGCAGTATTTT
TRBJ2-2,TRBV20-1,NA,NA,CSLVGHSGELFF,TGCAGTCTCGTAGGGCACTCCGGGGAGCTGTTTTTT
TRBJ1-1,TRBV11-2,NA,few,CASGKNLGATFF,TGTGCCAGCGGAAAAAATTTAGGGGCCACTTTCTTT
TRBJ1-4,TRBV5-6,TRBD1,NA,CASSPTDRGLSNEKLFF,TGTGCCAGCAGCCCAACGGACAGGGGGCTCTCTAATGAAAAACTGTTTTTT
TRBJ1-1,TRBV29-1,NA,few,CSVVIQVNTEAFF,TGCAGCGTTGTAATACAGGTGAACACTGAAGCTTTCTTT
TRBJ2-3,TRBV29-1,TRBD2,few,CSVGIAGGTDTQYF,TGCAGCGTCGGGATAGCGGGAGGTACAGATACGCAGTATTTT
TRBJ1-2,TRBV19,TRBD1,few,CASQKAGQAGAYGYTF,TGTGCCAGTCAAAAAGCGGGACAGGCAGGGGCGTATGGCTACACCTTC
TRBJ1-2,TRBV29-1,NA,NA,CSVEGDEGYGYTF,TGCAGCGTTGAGGGAGACGAAGGCTATGGCTACACCTTC
TRBJ2-3,TRBV6-1,NA,NA,CASSERGDTQYF,TGTGCCAGCAGTGAACGAGGGGATACGCAGTATTTT
TRBJ1-3,TRBV20-1,NA,NA,CSAREGSRGNTIYF,TGCAGTGCTAGGGAGGGTTCTAGGGGAAACACCATATATTTT
TRBJ1-2,TRBV12-3/TRBV12-4,NA,many,CASSLNGLTGYTF,TGTGCCAGCAGTTTAAACGGGTTAACTGGCTACACCTTC
TRBJ2-2,TRBV7-9,NA,few,CASSSFFGGNTGELFF,TGTGCCAGCAGCTCCTTTTTCGGGGGAAACACCGGGGAGCTGTTTTTT
TRBJ2-3,TRBV20-1,TRBD2,many,CSARPSGRSSTDTQYF,TGCAGTGCAAGACCTAGCGGACGATCTAGCACAGATACGCAGTATTTT
TRBJ1-2,TRBV19,TRBD1,NA,CASMGQGALYGYTF,TGTGCCAGTATGGGACAGGGGGCCCTCTATGGCTACACCTTC
TRBJ1-6,TRBV12-3/TRBV12-4,NA,NA,CASSFQKPPLHF,TGTGCCAGCAGCTTCCAGAAACCACCCCTCCACTTT
TRBJ2-5,TRBV11-2,TRBD2,NA,CASSLAAGVETQCF,TGTGCCAGCAGCTTAGCAGCGGGAGTAGAGACCCAGTGCTTC
TRBJ2-1,TRBV20-1,NA,many,CSARPGVSYNEQFF,TGCAGTGCTAGACCGGGTGTGAGTTACAATGAGCAGTTCTTC
TRBJ2-7,TRBV14,TRBD2,NA,CASGQGREFYEQYF,TGTGCCAGCGGCCAAGGGAGGGAGTTCTACGAGCAGTACTTC
TRBJ2-3,TRBV3-1,TRBD2,NA,CASSQDLWRGVGDTQYF,TGTGCCAGCAGCCAAGATCTGTGGCGGGGGGTTGGAGATACGCAGTATTTT
TRBJ2-2,TRBV29-1,TRBD1,NA,CSVLGQGYTGELFF,TGCAGCGTTTTAGGACAGGGATACACCGGGGAGCTGTTTTTT
TRBJ1-1,TRBV27,NA,few,CASSSHFSGLNTEAFF,TGTGCCAGCAGTTCTCACTTTTCAGGGTTGAACACTGAAGCTTTCTTT
TRBJ1-2,TRBV3-1,NA,once,CASSFGRRVGYGYTF,TGTGCCAGCAGCTTCGGACGTCGAGTGGGCTATGGCTACACCTTC
TRBJ1-1,TRBV7-8,NA,NA,CASSLVQGTEAFF,TGTGCCAGCAGCTTAGTGCAGGGAACTGAAGCTTTCTTT
TRBJ2-3,TRBV27,TRBD2,few,CASSLRTSGGTDTQYF,TGTGCCAGCAGTCTTCGGACTAGCGGGGGGACAGATACGCAGTATTTT
TRBJ2-3,TRBV3-1,TRBD2,NA,CAIDRGGRTDTQYF,TGTGCCATCGATCGGGGGGGGCGCACAGATACGCAGTATTTT
TRBJ1-4,TRBV11-2,NA,few,CASSLGGALNEKLFF,TGTGCCAGCAGCTTAGGAGGGGCCCTAAATGAAAAACTGTTTTTT
TRBJ2-7,TRBV27,TRBD2,few,CASSLYSGTGEQYF,TGTGCCAGCAGTTTATACAGCGGGACGGGTGAGCAGTACTTC
TRBJ2-1,TRBV10-3,TRBD1,few,CAIRAGQGANEQFF,TGTGCCATCAGAGCGGGACAGGGGGCCAATGAGCAGTTCTTC
TRBJ2-2,TRBV6-5,NA,few,CAGGRPPGELFF,TGTGCCGGGGGACGGCCCCCCGGGGAGCTGTTTTTT
TRBJ1-2,TRBV5-1,NA,few,CASSLEAVYGYTF,TGCGCCAGCAGCTTGGAGGCAGTCTATGGCTACACCTTC
TRBJ2-3,TRBV20-1,NA,NA,CSVPADSSTDTQYF,TGCAGTGTTCCGGCTGATTCTAGCACAGATACGCAGTATTTT
TRBJ1-1,TRBV6-2/TRBV6-3,NA,few,CASSLFTGTEAFF,TGTGCCAGCAGTTTATTCACGGGCACTGAAGCTTTCTTT
TRBJ1-2,TRBV6-2/TRBV6-3,TRBD1,once,CAGRTGVWGYTF,TGTGCCGGTCGGACAGGCGTTTGGGGCTACACCTTC
TRBJ1-2,TRBV12-3/TRBV12-4,NA,few,CASSFGDHGYTF,TGTGCCAGCAGTTTCGGCGATCATGGCTACACCTTC
TRBJ2-3,TRBV20-1,TRBD2,NA,CSGRLAGVEDTQYF,TGCAGTGGTAGACTAGCGGGGGTGGAAGATACGCAGTATTTT
TRBJ2-1,TRBV7-9,NA,NA,CASRTGLASYNEQFF,TGTGCCAGCAGAACCGGTCTGGCCTCCTACAATGAGCAGTTCTTC
TRBJ1-1,TRBV7-9,NA,NA,CASRWGAIGEAFF,TGTGCCAGCAGATGGGGGGCCATTGGTGAAGCTTTCTTT
TRBJ2-2,TRBV2,NA,once,CAIHTGELFF,TGTGCCATCCACACCGGGGAGCTGTTTTTT
TRBJ2-7,TRBV7-2,NA,few,CASSFARTYEQYF,TGTGCCAGCAGCTTTGCTCGTACCTACGAGCAGTACTTC
TRBJ1-4,TRBV29-1,NA,many,CSVEENPIYSSEKLFF,TGCAGCGTTGAAGAGAACCCGATTTATTCTTCTGAAAAACTGTTTTTT
TRBJ2-5,TRBV12-3/TRBV12-4,NA,NA,CASSQGPRGENF,TGTGCCAGCAGCCAAGGACCGCGGGGAGAGAACTTC
TRBJ1-3,TRBV29-1,NA,few,CSAMTGASGNTIYF,TGCAGCGCTATGACAGGAGCCTCTGGAAACACCATATATTTT
TRBJ1-2,TRBV29-1,NA,NA,CSVEEPGRRGYTF,TGCAGCGTTGAAGAACCGGGAAGGAGAGGCTACACCTTC
TRBJ1-5,TRBV10-3,NA,NA,CAIGISNQPQHF,TGTGCCATCGGGATTAGCAATCAGCCCCAGCATTTT